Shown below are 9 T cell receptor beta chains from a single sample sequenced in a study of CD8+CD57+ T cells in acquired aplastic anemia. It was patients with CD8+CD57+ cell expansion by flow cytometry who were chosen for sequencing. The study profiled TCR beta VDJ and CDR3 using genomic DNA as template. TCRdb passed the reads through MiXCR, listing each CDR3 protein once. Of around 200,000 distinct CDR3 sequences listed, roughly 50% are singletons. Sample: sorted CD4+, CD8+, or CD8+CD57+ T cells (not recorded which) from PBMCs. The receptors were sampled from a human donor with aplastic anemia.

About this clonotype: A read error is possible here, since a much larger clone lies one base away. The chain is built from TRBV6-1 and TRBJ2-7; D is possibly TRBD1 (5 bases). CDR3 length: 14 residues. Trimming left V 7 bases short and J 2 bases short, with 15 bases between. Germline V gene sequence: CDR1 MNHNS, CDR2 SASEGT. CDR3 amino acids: CASNTGIVAYEQYF. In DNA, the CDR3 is TGTGCCAGCAATACAGGAATAGTAGCCTACGAGCAGTACTTC.

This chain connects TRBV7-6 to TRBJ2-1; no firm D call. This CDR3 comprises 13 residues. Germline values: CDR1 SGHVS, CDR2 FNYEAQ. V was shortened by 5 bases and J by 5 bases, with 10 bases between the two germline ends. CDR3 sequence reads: CASSQIGNNEQFF. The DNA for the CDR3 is TGTGCCAGCAGCCAAATCGGTAACAATGAGCAGTTCTTC.

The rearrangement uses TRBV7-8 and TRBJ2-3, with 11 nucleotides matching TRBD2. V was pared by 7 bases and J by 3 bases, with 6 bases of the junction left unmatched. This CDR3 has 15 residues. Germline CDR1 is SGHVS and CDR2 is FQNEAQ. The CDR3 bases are TGTGCCAGCACAACACTAGCGGGAGTGACAGATACGCAGTATTTT. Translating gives CASTTLAGVTDTQYF.

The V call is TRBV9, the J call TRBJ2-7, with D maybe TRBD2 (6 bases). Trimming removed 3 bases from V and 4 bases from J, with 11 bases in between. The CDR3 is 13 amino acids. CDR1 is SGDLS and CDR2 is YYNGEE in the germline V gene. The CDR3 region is CASSAPGGYEQYF. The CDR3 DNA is TGTGCCAGCAGCGCACCAGGAGGGTACGAGCAGTACTTC. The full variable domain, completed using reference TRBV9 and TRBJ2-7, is DSGVTQTPKHLITATGQRVTLRCSPRSGDLSVYWYQQSLDQGLQFLIQYYNGEERAKGNILERFSAQQFPDLHSELNLSSLELGDSALYFCASSAPGGYEQYFGPGTRLTVT.

DNA for the CDR3: TGTGCCAGCAGTTCGGGACGGGGAGGTAAGCAGTTCTTC. As protein: CASSSGRGGKQFF. This chain links TRBV12-3 or TRBV12-4 with TRBJ2-1, with D possibly TRBD2 on 6 matching bases. There are 13 residues in the CDR3. The V end lost 4 bases, the J end lost 11 bases, and 15 bases lay between the germline ends.

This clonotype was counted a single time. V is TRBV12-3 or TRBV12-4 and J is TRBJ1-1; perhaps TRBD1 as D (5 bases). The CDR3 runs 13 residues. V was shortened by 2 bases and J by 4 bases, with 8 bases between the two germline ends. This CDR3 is CASSLRGVTEAFF. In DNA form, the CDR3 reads TGTGCCAGCAGTTTAAGGGGCGTCACTGAAGCTTTCTTT.

CDR3 in amino acids: CASSLGVLTDTQYF. The CDR3 nucleotides are TGTGCCAGCAGCTTGGGAGTCCTCACAGATACGCAGTATTTT. This chain connects TRBV5-4 to TRBJ2-3; D remains unclear. The CDR3 covers 14 residues. V gave up 0 bases and J gave up 2 bases, with 7 bases separating them. Germline values: CDR1 SGHNT, CDR2 YYREEE (reference sequence).

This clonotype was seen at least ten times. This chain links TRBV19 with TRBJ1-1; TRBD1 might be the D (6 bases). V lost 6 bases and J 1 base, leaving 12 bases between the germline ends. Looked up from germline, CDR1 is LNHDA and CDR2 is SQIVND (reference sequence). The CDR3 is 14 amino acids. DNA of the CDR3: TGTGCCAGTAGGCTGGGGGGGGCGAACACTGAAGCTTTCTTT. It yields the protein CASRLGGANTEAFF. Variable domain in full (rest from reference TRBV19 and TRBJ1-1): DGGITQSPKYLFRKEGQNVTLSCEQNLNHDAMYWYRQDPGQGLRLIYYSQIVNDFQKGDIAEGYSVSREKKESFPLTVTSAQKNPTAFYLCASRLGGANTEAFFGQGTRLTVV.

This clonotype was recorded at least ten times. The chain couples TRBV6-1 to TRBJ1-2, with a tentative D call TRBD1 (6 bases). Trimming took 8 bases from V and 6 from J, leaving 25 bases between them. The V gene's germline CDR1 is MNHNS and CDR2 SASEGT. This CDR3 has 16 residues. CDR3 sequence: CASYPPLRGEGHGYTF. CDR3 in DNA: TGTGCCAGCTACCCCCCCCTCAGGGGTGAAGGCCATGGCTACACCTTC.